This T cell receptor beta chain was found in a study of shared clonotypes between healthy human individuals. Whole-study findings and limits: Donor scarcity curtailed the genetic and exposure-history diversity represented herein. Four donors showed sharing of 4.5% to 5% of naive CD4 clonotypes. Clonotypes shared by all four sorted-subset donors had higher generation probabilities than non-shared clonotypes.

The data were produced by immunoSEQ multiplex PCR, yet TCRdb's version contains in-frame clones alone and is incomplete. The repertoire holds some 1,100,000 clones, with around 78% as singletons. This clone was detected a few times. The antigen remains undetermined. Germline assignment: CDR1 GTSNPN and CDR2 SVGIG (reference sequence). V lost 2 bases and J lost 9, with 8 bases in between. CDR3 size: 11 residues. The rearrangement uses TRBV30 and TRBJ1-5; no clear D gene. The sequenced material came from memory CD4+ T cells from PBMCs. The subset was: CD45RA-negative fraction. The sequence was obtained from a man younger than 35 in good health. Some clones in this sample may be carry-over from other donors' samples. The CDR3 DNA follows: TGTGCCTGGAGTCTCAGAGGGCCCCAGCATTTT. Translation gives CAWSLRGPQHF.